These 22 T cell receptor beta chains were all obtained from the same sample, sequenced in a study of blood T cell repertoires in COVID-19. Measured with immunoSEQ multiplex PCR; TCRdb has only the in-frame clones, and not every one. The sample includes 120,000 to 150,000 clones, 87% of them seen just once. The sequencing sample was made of peripheral blood. The receptors originated from a man aged 45-60 years who had recovered from COVID-19.

This chain links TRBV4-3 with TRBJ2-1; D perhaps matches TRBD2 (6 bases). V lost 0 bases and J 3 bases, leaving 18 bases between the germline ends. The germline CDR1 and CDR2 sequences are LGHNA and YSLEER. CDR3 size: 18 residues. The DNA of the CDR3 is TGCGCCAGCAGCCAAGATCGAGGGACTGCCGGGATCTACAATGAGCAGTTCTTC. This codes for CASSQDRGTAGIYNEQFF.

The chain employs TRBV7-2 and TRBJ2-7, with 9 bases that match TRBD1. V was clipped by 4 bases and J by 9 bases; unmatched bases: 16. CDR1 and CDR2 (germline): SGHTA, FQGNSA. The CDR3 has 16 amino acids. The CDR3 bases are TGTGCCAGCAGCTCTCCGGGACAGGGAAGTACTCAGGGGCAGTACTTC. Its translation: CASSSPGQGSTQGQYF.

The CDR3 DNA follows: TGTGCCAGTAGTCCCATTCGGTTAGTATTGAACACTGAAGCTTTCTTT. This sequence encodes CASSPIRLVLNTEAFF. The genes are TRBV19 and TRBJ1-1; D is unclear. Per the germline V gene, CDR1 is LNHDA and CDR2 is SQIVND (reference sequence). The CDR3 loop spans 16 amino acids. Trimming left V 5 bases short and J 0 bases short, with 16 bases between.

This rearrangement joins TRBV28 to TRBJ2-7; 7 nucleotides match TRBD1. There are 15 residues in the CDR3. The trim removed 6 bases at V and 3 bases at J, leaving 11 bases unmatched. Germline CDR1 reads MDHEN; CDR2 reads SYDVKM. Here the CDR3 reads CASSRTGELLYEQYF. The CDR3 DNA reads as TGTGCCAGCAGCCGGACAGGAGAATTACTCTACGAGCAGTACTTC.

The V and J genes are TRBV19 and TRBJ2-3; 13 bases map to TRBD2. Germline values: CDR1 LNHDA, CDR2 SQIVND (reference sequence). The V segment lost 5 bases and the J segment 5 bases; nucleotides outside the gene matches: 10. There are 17 residues in the CDR3. The CDR3, as DNA: TGTGCCAGTAGTGTAGGGACTAGCGGGGCCCGGGAAGATACGCAGTATTTT. It is translated as CASSVGTSGAREDTQYF.

This CDR3 is CASSIETSGVPYEQYF. The CDR3, as DNA: TGTGCCAGTAGTATCGAGACTAGCGGCGTACCCTACGAGCAGTACTTC. The chain joins TRBV19 to TRBJ2-7; TRBD2 agrees at 9 bases. The CDR3 has 16 amino acids. V lost 3 bases to trimming and J lost 2 bases; unmatched junction nucleotides: 8. Per germline, CDR1 LNHDA and CDR2 SQIVND (reference sequence).

The chain is built from TRBV19 and TRBJ2-3; D remains ambiguous. The V gene lost 2 bases and the J gene lost 4 bases, with 13 bases spanning the gap. The CDR3 is made up of 15 amino acids. Per germline, CDR1 LNHDA and CDR2 SQIVND (reference sequence). CDR3 sequence: CASSIPYGSADTQYF. The CDR3 nucleotides read TGTGCCAGTAGTATACCTTACGGAAGCGCAGATACGCAGTATTTT.

The chain links TRBV3-1 (or the pseudogene TRBV3-2) to TRBJ2-2, with 8 bases lining up with TRBD1. V lost 5 bases to trimming and J lost 8 bases; unmatched junction nucleotides: 7. The CDR3 has 14 residues. The germline V gene encodes CDR1 LGHDT and CDR2 YNNKEL (reference sequence). This CDR3 is CASSGRQGIGELFF. The CDR3, as DNA: TGTGCCAGCAGCGGCCGACAGGGGATTGGGGAGCTGTTTTTT.

This chain uses TRBV3-1 (or the pseudogene TRBV3-2) with TRBJ2-1; D possibly corresponds to TRBD2 (6 bases). CDR3 length: 16 residues. Germline assignment: CDR1 LGHDT and CDR2 YNNKEL (reference sequence). Trimming stripped 3 bases from V and 2 bases from J, with 14 bases between. CDR3 residues: CASSQNLAMTYNEQFF. The CDR3 DNA sequence: TGTGCCAGCAGCCAGAATCTAGCGATGACCTACAATGAGCAGTTCTTC.

This chain uses TRBV6-4 with TRBJ2-7, with D hard to call. V lost 6 bases, J lost 0 bases, and 12 bases lay in between. The CDR3 runs 14 residues. Germline loops: CDR1 MRHNA, CDR2 SNTAGT. The CDR3 bases are TGTGCCAGCAGGGGCCATTCCCCCTCCTACGAGCAGTACTTC. It codes for CASRGHSPSYEQYF.

V is TRBV6-5 and J is TRBJ1-1; D remains unclear. The CDR3 spans 13 residues. Germline-derived CDR1 and CDR2 are MNHEY and SVGAGI. V gave up 7 bases and J gave up 1 base, with 10 bases separating them. The CDR3: CASIKRGNTEAFF. The CDR3 coding sequence is TGTGCCAGCATCAAGCGAGGGAACACTGAAGCTTTCTTT.

The J gene is TRBJ2-5, the V gene TRBV13, with 7 bases matching TRBD2. Trimming took 5 bases from V and 1 from J; bases not matched to a gene: 4. The CDR3 runs to 14 residues. Germline V gene sequence: CDR1 PRHDT, CDR2 FYEKMQ (reference sequence). In DNA, the CDR3 is TGTGCCAGCAGCACGGGACTAATCCAAGAGACCCAGTACTTC. Its protein is CASSTGLIQETQYF.

The J gene is TRBJ2-5, the V gene TRBV7-6; 10 positions match TRBD2. CDR1 SGHVS and CDR2 FNYEAQ come from the germline V gene. The J segment lost 5 bases and the V segment lost 5 bases, leaving 11 bases of the junction unmatched. This CDR3 contains 16 residues. The CDR3 DNA reads as TGTGCCAGCAGCGCATGGGCTAGCGGGGGTAGGGAGACCCAGTACTTC. Translation gives CASSAWASGGRETQYF.

This chain uses TRBV6-6 with TRBJ2-3; 12 bases map to TRBD2. Germline trimming cut 6 bases from V and 0 bases from J; bases unmatched to any gene: 13. The CDR3 totals 19 residues. Germline lookup yields CDR1 MNHNY and CDR2 SVGAGI (reference sequence). Here the CDR3 DNA reads TGTGCCAGCAGCTCAATTTCGGGACTAGCGGGCTTCAGCACAGATACGCAGTATTTT. This encodes CASSSISGLAGFSTDTQYF.

The J gene is TRBJ2-3, the V gene TRBV2, with TRBD2 matching over 13 bases. The CDR3 contains 15 residues. V dropped 5 bases and J dropped 4; count of bases not matched to a gene: 3. Germline assignment: CDR1 SNHLY and CDR2 FYNNEI. CDR3 sequence reads: CASSRLAGGPDTQYF. CDR3 in DNA: TGTGCCAGCAGTCGACTAGCGGGGGGACCAGATACGCAGTATTTT.

The chain is built from TRBV3-1 (or the pseudogene TRBV3-2) and TRBJ1-2; D is possibly TRBD1 (5 bases). The CDR3 has 15 residues. CDR1 and CDR2 from the germline V gene are LGHDT and YNNKEL (reference sequence). Between the trimmed V and J ends, which lost 2 bases and 3 bases, there was a span of 13 bases. Written as DNA, the CDR3 is TGTGCCAGCAGCCAACCTAGGGGTGGCGACTATGGCTACACCTTC. Encoded protein: CASSQPRGGDYGYTF.

The chain uses TRBV11-2 and TRBJ2-2; 8 positions agree with TRBD1. Germline assignment: CDR1 SGHAT and CDR2 FQNNGV. The J segment lost 5 bases and the V segment lost 1 base, leaving 6 bases of the junction unmatched. The CDR3 runs 16 residues. CDR3 in amino acids: CASSLGGTGGTGELFF. The CDR3 bases are TGTGCCAGCAGCTTAGGCGGGACAGGAGGGACCGGGGAGCTGTTTTTT.

The rearrangement joins TRBV3-1 (or the pseudogene TRBV3-2) to TRBJ1-5; D is undetermined. The V end was cut by 2 bases, the J end by 0 bases, with 8 bases between. CDR3 length: 15 amino acids. The germline CDR1 and CDR2 sequences are LGHDT and YNNKEL (reference sequence). The CDR3 sequence: CASSQSPSSNQPQHF. The CDR3 DNA reads TGTGCCAGCAGCCAATCTCCGTCTAGCAATCAGCCCCAGCATTTT.

This chain connects TRBV5-6 to TRBJ1-6; D is uncertain. Looked up from germline, CDR1 is SGHDT and CDR2 is YYEEEE. This CDR3 is 14 amino acids long. V lost 6 bases, J lost 2 bases, and 9 bases lay in between. This CDR3 reads CASKGRTYNSPLHF. The CDR3 DNA sequence: TGTGCCAGCAAAGGGAGAACCTATAATTCACCCCTCCACTTT.

The J gene is TRBJ1-5, the V gene TRBV6-5; D gene unclear. V lost 2 bases to trimming and J lost 5 bases, with 7 bases between them. The CDR3 contains 13 residues. Germline V gives CDR1 MNHEY, CDR2 SVGAGI. CDR3 sequence reads: CASSYRPDQPQHF. The CDR3 coding sequence is TGTGCCAGCAGTTACCGTCCGGATCAGCCCCAGCATTTT.

This sequence joins TRBV9 and TRBJ1-3; D remains ambiguous. The CDR3 runs to 15 residues. Germline CDR1 and CDR2: SGDLS and YYNGEE. V lost 3 bases, J lost 0 bases, and 10 bases lay in between. The CDR3 protein is CASSADTSSGNTIYF. DNA for the CDR3: TGTGCCAGCAGCGCAGACACCAGCTCTGGAAACACCATATATTTT.

The chain combines TRBV5-6 with TRBJ2-4, with 8 bases that match TRBD1. The trim removed 1 base at V and 11 bases at J, leaving 5 bases unmatched. The CDR3 has 13 amino acids. Germline lookup yields CDR1 SGHDT and CDR2 YYEEEE. CDR3 DNA sequence: TGTGCCAGCAGCTTGCTCCAGGGACAGGTTCAGTACTTC. Protein: CASSLLQGQVQYF. Drawing the rest from reference TRBV5-6 and TRBJ2-4, the complete variable domain is DAGVTQSPTHLIKTRGQQVTLRCSPKSGHDTVSWYQQALGQGPQFIFQYYEEEERQRGNFPDRFSGHQFPNYSSELNVNALLLGDSALYLCASSLLQGQVQYFGAGTRLSVL.